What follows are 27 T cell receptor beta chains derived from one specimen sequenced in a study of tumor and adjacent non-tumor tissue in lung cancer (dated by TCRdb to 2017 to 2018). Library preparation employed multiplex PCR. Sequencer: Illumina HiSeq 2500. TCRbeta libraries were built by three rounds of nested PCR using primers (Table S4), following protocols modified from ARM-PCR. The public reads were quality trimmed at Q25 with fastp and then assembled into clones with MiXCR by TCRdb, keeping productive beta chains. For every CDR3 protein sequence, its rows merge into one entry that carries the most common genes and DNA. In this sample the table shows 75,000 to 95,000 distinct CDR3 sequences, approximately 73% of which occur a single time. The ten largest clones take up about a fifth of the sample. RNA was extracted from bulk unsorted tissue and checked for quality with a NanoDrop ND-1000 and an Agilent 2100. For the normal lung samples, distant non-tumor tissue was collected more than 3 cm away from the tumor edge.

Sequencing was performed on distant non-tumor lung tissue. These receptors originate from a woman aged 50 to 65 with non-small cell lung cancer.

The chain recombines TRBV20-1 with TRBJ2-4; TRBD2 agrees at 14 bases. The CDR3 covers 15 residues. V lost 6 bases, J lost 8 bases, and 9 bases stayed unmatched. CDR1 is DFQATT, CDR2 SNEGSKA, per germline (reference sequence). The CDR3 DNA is TGCAGTGCACTTGGGACTAGCGGGGGAGGGTACATTCAGTACTTC. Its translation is CSALGTSGGGYIQYF.

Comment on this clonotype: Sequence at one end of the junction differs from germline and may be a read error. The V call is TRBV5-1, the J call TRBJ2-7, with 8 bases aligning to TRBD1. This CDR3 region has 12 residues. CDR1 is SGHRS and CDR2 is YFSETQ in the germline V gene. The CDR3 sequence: CASKKGQGGQYF. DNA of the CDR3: TGCGCCAGCAAGAAAGGACAGGGCGGGCAGTATTTC.

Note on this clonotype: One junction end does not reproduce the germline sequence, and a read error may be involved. In DNA, the CDR3 is TGTGTCAGCAGCTTGGGCCCTAGAGGGACCTACGAGCAGTACTTC. Residues: CVSSLGPRGTYEQYF. The chain carries TRBV5-6 and TRBJ2-7; possible D gene TRBD2, 5 bases. This CDR3 contains 15 residues. Germline V lookup: CDR1 SGHDT, CDR2 YYEEEE.

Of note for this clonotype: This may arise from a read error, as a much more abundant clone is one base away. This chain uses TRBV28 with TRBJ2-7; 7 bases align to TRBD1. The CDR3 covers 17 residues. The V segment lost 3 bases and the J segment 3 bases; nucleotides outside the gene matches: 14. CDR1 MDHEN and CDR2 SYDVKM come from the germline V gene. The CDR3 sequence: CASSFVSTGQRLYEQYF. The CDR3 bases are TGTGCCAGCAGTTTCGTTTCGACGGGACAGAGGCTCTACGAGCAGTACTTC. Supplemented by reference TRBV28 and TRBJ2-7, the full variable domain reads DVKVTQSSRYLVKRTGEKVFLECVQDMDHENMFWYRQDPGLGLRLIYFSYDVKMKEKGDIPEGYSVSREKKERFSLILESASTNQTSMYLCASSFVSTGQRLYEQYFGPGTRLTVT.

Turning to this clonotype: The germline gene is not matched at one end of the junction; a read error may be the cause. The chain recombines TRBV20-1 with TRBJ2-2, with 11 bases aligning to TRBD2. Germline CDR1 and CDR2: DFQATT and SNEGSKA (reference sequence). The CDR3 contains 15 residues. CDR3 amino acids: CSAIAGGGDTVELFF. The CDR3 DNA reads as TGCAGTGCGATAGCGGGAGGGGGTGACACCGTGGAGCTGTTTTTT.

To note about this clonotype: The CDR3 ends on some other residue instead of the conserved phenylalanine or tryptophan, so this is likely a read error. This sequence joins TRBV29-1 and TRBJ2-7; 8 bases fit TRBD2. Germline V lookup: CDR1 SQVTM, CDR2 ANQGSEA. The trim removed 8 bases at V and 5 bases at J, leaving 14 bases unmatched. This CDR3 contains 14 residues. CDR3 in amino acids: CSSINGRAIHEQYL. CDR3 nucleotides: TGCAGCTCCATCAACGGGAGGGCAATCCACGAGCAGTACCTC.

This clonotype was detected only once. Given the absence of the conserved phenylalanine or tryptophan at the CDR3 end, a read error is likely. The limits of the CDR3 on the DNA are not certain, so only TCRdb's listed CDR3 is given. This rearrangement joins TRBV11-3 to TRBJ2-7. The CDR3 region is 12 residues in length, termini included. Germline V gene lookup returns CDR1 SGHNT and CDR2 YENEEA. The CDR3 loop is CASSRGNSEQHL.

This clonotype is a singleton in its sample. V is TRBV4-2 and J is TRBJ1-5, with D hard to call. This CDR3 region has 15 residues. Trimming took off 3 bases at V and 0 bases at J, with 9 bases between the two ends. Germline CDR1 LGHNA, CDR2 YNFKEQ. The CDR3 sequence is CASSHDLISNQPQHF. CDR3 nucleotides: TGTGCCAGCAGCCACGACCTAATTAGCAATCAGCCCCAGCATTTT.

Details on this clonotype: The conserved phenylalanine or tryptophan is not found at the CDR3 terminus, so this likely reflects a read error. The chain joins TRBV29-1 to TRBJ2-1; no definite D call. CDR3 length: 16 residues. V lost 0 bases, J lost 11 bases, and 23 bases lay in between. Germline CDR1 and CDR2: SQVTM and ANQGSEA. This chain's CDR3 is CSVEDPSRNSYYKQFI. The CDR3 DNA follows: TGCAGCGTTGAAGATCCCAGCCGAAACTCCTACTATAAGCAGTTCATC.

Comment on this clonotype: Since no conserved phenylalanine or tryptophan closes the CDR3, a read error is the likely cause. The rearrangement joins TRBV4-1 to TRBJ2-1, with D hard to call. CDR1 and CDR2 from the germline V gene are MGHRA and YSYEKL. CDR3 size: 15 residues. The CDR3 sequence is CASSQDQISFNEQFI. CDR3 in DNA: TGTGCCAGCAGCCAAGATCAGATTAGCTTCAATGAGCAGTTCATC.

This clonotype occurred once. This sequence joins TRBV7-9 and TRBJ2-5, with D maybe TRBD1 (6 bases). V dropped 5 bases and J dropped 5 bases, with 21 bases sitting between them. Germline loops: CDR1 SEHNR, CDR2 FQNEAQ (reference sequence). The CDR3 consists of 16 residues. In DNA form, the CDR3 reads TGTGCCAGCAGCCTCGGACAGTTCTGGGCCTGGGAGACCCAGTACTTC. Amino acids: CASSLGQFWAWETQYF.

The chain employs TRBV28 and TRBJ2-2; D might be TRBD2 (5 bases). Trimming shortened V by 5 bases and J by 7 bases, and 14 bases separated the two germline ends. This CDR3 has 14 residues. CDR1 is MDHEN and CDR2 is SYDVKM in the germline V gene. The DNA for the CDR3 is TGTGCCAGCAGTCGGAGTAGCGCTGTCGGGGAGCTGTTTTTT. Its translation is CASSRSSAVGELFF.

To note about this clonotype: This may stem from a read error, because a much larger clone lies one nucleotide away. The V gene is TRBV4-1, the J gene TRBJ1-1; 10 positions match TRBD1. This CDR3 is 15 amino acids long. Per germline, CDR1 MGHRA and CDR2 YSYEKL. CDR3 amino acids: CASSSRQGANTETFF. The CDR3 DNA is TGCGCCAGCAGCTCTCGACAGGGGGCGAACACTGAAACTTTCTTT.

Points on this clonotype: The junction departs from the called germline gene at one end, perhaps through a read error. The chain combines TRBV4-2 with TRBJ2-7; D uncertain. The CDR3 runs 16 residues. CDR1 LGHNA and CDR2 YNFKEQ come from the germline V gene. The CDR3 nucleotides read TGTGCCAGCAGCCAAGTATCCGGGCCCTACTCCTGCGAGCAGTACTTC. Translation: CASSQVSGPYSCEQYF.

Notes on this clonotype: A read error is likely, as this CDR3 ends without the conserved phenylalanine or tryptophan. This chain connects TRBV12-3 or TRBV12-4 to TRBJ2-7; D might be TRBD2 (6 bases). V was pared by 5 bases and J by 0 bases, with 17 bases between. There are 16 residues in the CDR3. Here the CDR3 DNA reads TGTGCCAGCAGTCCCGCGTGGGGGGTTACCTCCTACGAGCAGTACTCC. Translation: CASSPAWGVTSYEQYS.

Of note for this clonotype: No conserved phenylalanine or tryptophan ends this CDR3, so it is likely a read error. The CDR3 DNA reads as TGTGCCAGCAGTTACGGTAGGGATGGGTACACTGAAGCTTTCTAT. Its protein product is CASSYGRDGYTEAFY. The J gene is TRBJ1-1, the V gene TRBV6-5, with D unresolved. Trimming left V 2 bases short and J 3 bases short, with 13 bases between. This CDR3 has 15 amino acids. Per the germline V gene, CDR1 is MNHEY and CDR2 is SVGAGI.

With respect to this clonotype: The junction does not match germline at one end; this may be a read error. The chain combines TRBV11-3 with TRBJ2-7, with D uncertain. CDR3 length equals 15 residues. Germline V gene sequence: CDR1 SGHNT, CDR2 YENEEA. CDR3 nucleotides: TGTGCCAGCAGCCCCCATGAAGGAGTTGGGTGCGAGCAATACTTC. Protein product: CASSPHEGVGCEQYF.

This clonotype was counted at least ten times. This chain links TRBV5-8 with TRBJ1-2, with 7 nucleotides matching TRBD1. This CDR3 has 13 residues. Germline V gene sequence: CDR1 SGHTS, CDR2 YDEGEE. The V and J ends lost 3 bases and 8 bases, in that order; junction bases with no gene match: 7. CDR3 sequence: CASSSQTGKGYTF. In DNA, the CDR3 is TGTGCCAGCAGCTCTCAGACAGGGAAGGGCTACACCTTC.

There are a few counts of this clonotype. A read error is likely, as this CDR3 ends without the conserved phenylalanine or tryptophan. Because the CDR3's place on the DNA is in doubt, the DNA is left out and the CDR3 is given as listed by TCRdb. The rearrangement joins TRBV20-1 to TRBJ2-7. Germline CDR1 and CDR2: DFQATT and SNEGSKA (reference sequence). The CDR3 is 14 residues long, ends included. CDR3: CSARDEDLSYEQYY.

The CDR3 bases are TGTGCCAGCAGCAAGCAGGAGAACGAGCAGTACTTC. Its translation: CASSKQENEQYF. The genes are TRBV12-3 or TRBV12-4 and TRBJ2-7; no reliable D call. The CDR3 length is 12 residues. Deletions cut 6 bases from V and 5 bases from J, with 11 bases between.

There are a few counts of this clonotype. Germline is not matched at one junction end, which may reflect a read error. The DNA for the CDR3 is TGTGTCAGCAGACAGGGAGAAGGTGGCTACACCTTC. Translation gives CVSRQGEGGYTF. This chain uses TRBV6-1 with TRBJ1-2, with 7 nucleotides matching TRBD1. Germline lookup yields CDR1 MNHNS and CDR2 SASEGT. This CDR3 is 12 amino acids long.

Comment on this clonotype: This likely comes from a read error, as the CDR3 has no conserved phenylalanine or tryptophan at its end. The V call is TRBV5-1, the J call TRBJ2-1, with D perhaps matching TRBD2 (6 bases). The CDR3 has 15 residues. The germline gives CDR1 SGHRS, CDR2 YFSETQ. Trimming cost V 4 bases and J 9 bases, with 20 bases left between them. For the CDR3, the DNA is TGCGCCAGCAGCCAGGGCGGGATGGCGTTGGGTGAGCAGTTCTTA. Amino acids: CASSQGGMALGEQFL.

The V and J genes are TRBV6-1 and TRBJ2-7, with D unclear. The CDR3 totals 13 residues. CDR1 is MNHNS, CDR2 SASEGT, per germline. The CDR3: CISSDQAHYEQYF. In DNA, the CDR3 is TGTATCAGCAGTGACCAAGCCCACTACGAGCAGTACTTC.

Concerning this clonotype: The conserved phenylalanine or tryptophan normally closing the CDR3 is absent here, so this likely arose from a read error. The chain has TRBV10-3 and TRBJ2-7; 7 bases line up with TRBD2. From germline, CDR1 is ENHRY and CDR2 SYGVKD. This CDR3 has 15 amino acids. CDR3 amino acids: CAISEGSSGSYDQYL. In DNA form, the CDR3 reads TGTGCCATCAGTGAGGGTTCTAGCGGCTCCTACGATCAGTACTTG.

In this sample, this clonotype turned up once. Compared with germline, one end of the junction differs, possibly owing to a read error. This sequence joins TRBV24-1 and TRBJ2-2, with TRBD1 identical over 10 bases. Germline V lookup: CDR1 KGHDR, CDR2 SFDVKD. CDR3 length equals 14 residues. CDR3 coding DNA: TGTACCACCAGAGGGACAGGGGCCGCCGGGGAGCTGTTTTTT. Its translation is CTTRGTGAAGELFF.

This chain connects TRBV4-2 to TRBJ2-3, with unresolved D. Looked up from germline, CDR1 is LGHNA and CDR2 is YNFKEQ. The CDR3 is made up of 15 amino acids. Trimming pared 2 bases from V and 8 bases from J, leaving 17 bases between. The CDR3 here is CASSQSLGPVGTQYF. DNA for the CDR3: TGTGCCAGCAGCCAAAGTCTAGGCCCGGTAGGTACGCAGTATTTT.

The CDR3 nucleotides are TGTGCCAGCAGTGGAACTAGGAACACTGAAGCTTTCTTT. Translated, it gives CASSGTRNTEAFF. V and J are TRBV12-3 or TRBV12-4 and TRBJ1-1; D call uncertain. The CDR3 runs to 13 residues. The V end lost 5 bases, the J end lost 1 base, and 8 bases lay between the germline ends.